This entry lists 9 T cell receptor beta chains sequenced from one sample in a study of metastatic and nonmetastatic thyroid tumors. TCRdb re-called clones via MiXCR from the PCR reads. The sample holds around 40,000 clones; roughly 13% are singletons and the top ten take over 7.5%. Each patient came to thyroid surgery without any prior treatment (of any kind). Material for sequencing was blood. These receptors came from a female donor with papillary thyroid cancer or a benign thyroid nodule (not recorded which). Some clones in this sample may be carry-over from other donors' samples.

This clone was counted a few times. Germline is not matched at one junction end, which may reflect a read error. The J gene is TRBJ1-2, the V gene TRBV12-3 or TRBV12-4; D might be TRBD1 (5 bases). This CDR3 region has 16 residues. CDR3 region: CASSSSHGASNYGYTF. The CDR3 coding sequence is TGTGCCAGCAGTTCCAGTCATGGGGCGAGTAACTATGGTTACACCTTC.

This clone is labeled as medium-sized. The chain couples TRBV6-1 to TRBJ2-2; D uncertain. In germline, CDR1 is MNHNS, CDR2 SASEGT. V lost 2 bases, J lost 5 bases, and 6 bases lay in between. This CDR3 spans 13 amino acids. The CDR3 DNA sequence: TGTGCCAGCAGTGAATACGTTACCGGGGAGCTGTTTTTT. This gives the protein CASSEYVTGELFF.

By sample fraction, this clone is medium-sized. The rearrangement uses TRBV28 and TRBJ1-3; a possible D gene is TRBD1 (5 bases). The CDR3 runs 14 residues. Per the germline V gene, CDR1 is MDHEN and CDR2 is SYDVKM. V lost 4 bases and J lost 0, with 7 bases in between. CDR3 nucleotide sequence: TGTGCCAGCAGTTGGGGCGGCTCTGGAAACACCATATATTTT. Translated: CASSWGGSGNTIYF.

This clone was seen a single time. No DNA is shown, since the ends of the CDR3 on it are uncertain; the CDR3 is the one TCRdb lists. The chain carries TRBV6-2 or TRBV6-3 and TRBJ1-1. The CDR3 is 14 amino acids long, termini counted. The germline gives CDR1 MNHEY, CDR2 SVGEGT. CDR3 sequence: CASSYTSARNEAFF.

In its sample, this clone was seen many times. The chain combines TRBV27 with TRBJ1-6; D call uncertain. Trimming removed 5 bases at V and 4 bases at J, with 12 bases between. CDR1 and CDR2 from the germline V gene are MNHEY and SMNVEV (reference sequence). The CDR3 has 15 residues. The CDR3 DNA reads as TGTGCCAGCAGTCCTAGGACCCTATATAATTCACCCCTCCACTTT. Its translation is CASSPRTLYNSPLHF.

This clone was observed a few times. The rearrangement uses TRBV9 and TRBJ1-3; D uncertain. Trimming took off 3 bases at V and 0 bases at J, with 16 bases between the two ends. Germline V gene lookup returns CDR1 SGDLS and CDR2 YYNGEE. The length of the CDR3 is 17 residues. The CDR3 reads CASSELMDGVSGNTIYF. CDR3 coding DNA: TGTGCCAGCAGCGAACTAATGGACGGAGTCTCTGGAAACACCATATATTTT. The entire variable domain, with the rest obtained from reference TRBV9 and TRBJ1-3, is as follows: DSGVTQTPKHLITATGQRVTLRCSPRSGDLSVYWYQQSLDQGLQFLIQYYNGEERAKGNILERFSAQQFPDLHSELNLSSLELGDSALYFCASSELMDGVSGNTIYFGEGSWLTVV.

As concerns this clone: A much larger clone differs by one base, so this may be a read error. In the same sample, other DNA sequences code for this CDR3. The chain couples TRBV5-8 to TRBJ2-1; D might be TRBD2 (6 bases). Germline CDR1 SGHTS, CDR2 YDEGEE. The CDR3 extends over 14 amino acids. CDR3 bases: TGCGCCAGCAGCTCCACGGGACTGTCCAATGAGCAGTTCTTC. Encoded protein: CASSSTGLSNEQFF.

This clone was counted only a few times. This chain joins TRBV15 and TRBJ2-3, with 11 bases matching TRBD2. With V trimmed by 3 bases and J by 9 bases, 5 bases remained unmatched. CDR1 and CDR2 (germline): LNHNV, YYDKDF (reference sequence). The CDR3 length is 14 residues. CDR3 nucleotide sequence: TGTGCCACCAGCAGTCGGACTAGCGGGTTAACGCAGTATTTT. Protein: CATSSRTSGLTQYF.

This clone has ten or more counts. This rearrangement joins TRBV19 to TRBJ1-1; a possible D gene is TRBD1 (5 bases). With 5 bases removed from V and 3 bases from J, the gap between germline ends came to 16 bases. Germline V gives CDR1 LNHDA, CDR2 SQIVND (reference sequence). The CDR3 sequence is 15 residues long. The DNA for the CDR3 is TGTGCCAGTAGTCCCCCCGAGGGGCTGGACACTGAAGCTTTCTTT. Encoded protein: CASSPPEGLDTEAFF.